The 25 T cell receptor beta chains reported below all come from one sample, sequenced in a study of CD8+ T cells in alopecia areata. Sequencing templates came from extracted RNA that was reverse transcribed into cDNA. Generated by immunoSEQ multiplex PCR, the TCRdb table keeps only in-frame clones and is missing some. The sample includes roughly 110,000 clones, about 59% of them seen just once. Documented treatment: oral pan-JAK inhibitor, 5-10 mg twice daily. Material: CD8+ T cells sorted from blood, obtained at week 24, from a patient treated with tofacitinib. These receptors all come from a human donor with alopecia areata.

The chain joins TRBV7-9 to TRBJ1-2, with 7 positions matching TRBD1. The CDR3 length is 14 residues. The trim removed 4 bases at V and 7 bases at J, leaving 9 bases unmatched. The germline CDR1 and CDR2 sequences are SEHNR and FQNEAQ (reference sequence). This CDR3 reads CASSWGDSSSGYTF. The CDR3 nucleotides read TGTGCCAGCAGCTGGGGGGACAGTAGCTCTGGCTACACCTTC.

As to this clone: The junction differs from germline at one of its ends, possibly a read error. The chain employs TRBV13 and TRBJ2-5, with D unclear. This CDR3 region has 13 residues. From germline, CDR1 is PRHDT and CDR2 FYEKMQ (reference sequence). The CDR3 DNA reads TGTGCCAGCAGCCTAGGCAACCAAGAGACCCAGTACTTC. Residues: CASSLGNQETQYF.

This chain uses TRBV7-9 with TRBJ1-1, with D perhaps matching TRBD1 (5 bases). This CDR3 is built from 17 residues. The V end was cut by 2 bases, the J end by 3 bases, with 19 bases between. From germline, CDR1 is SEHNR and CDR2 FQNEAQ (reference sequence). In DNA, the CDR3 is TGTGCCAGCAGCTTATTGAAAGGGCAGGGCGGTGACACTGAAGCTTTCTTT. Translating it yields CASSLLKGQGGDTEAFF.

The chain has TRBV4-2 and TRBJ1-5, with D maybe TRBD1 (5 bases). Germline values: CDR1 LGHNA, CDR2 YNFKEQ. This CDR3 is 16 amino acids long. The V and J ends lost 0 bases and 1 base respectively, with 10 bases between them. CDR3 sequence (DNA): TGTGCCAGCAGCCAAGATGGCAGGGAAAGCAATCAGCCCCAGCATTTT. This gives the protein CASSQDGRESNQPQHF.

In this sample, this clone turned up a few times. Other DNA sequences from this sample encode an identical CDR3 as well. This sequence joins TRBV30 and TRBJ2-2; D remains unclear. Between the trimmed V and J ends, which lost 0 bases and 2 bases, there was a span of 4 bases. The CDR3 loop spans 13 amino acids. CDR1 GTSNPN and CDR2 SVGIG come from the germline V gene (reference sequence). CDR3 residues: CAWSVLNTGELFF. The CDR3 DNA reads TGTGCCTGGAGTGTGCTCAACACCGGGGAGCTGTTTTTT.

The rearrangement links TRBV5-1 to TRBJ1-1; D perhaps matches TRBD1 (6 bases). V shed 4 bases and J shed 7 bases, with 20 bases lying between them. This CDR3 comprises 15 residues. CDR1 is SGHRS and CDR2 is YFSETQ in the germline V gene. The CDR3 DNA reads TGCGCCAGCAGCCAAGAGACTCCGGGACACATTGAAGCTTTCTTT. Translated, it gives CASSQETPGHIEAFF.

The rearrangement uses TRBV6-5 and TRBJ2-2; unclear D gene. V gave up 0 bases and J gave up 5 bases, with 7 bases separating them. Germline values: CDR1 MNHEY, CDR2 SVGAGI. The CDR3 contains 14 residues. The CDR3 DNA is TGTGCCAGCAGTTACTCGACGGAAACCGGGGAGCTGTTTTTT. It is translated as CASSYSTETGELFF.

This chain links TRBV7-9 with TRBJ2-5; 7 bases fit TRBD1. CDR1 is SEHNR and CDR2 is FQNEAQ in the germline V gene (reference sequence). Germline trimming cut 5 bases from V and 2 bases from J; bases unmatched to any gene: 2. The CDR3 runs to 13 residues. The CDR3 protein is CASSPDRQETQYF. In DNA, the CDR3 is TGTGCCAGCAGCCCGGACAGGCAAGAGACCCAGTACTTC.

This chain uses TRBV19 with TRBJ2-1; 7 bases fit TRBD2. The CDR3 is 16 residues long. The J segment lost 2 bases and the V segment lost 7 bases, leaving 11 bases of the junction unmatched. The V gene's germline CDR1 is LNHDA and CDR2 SQIVND (reference sequence). CDR3: CASTLSGGGAYNEQFF. For the CDR3, the DNA is TGTGCCAGTACCCTCTCCGGTGGGGGGGCCTACAATGAGCAGTTCTTC.

The J gene is TRBJ2-7, the V gene TRBV13; 10 bases map to TRBD2. CDR3 length: 15 residues. The junction had 5 bases not matched to a gene; V was cut back by 4 bases and J by 2 bases. Germline CDR1 PRHDT, CDR2 FYEKMQ (reference sequence). Here the CDR3 reads CASSSRTSGTYEQYF. In nucleotides, the CDR3 is TGTGCCAGCAGCTCTCGGACTAGCGGAACCTACGAGCAGTACTTC.

A remark on this clone: This same CDR3 is encoded by further DNA sequences in the sample. The chain joins TRBV6-5 to TRBJ2-2; D gene ambiguous. With 0 bases removed from V and 2 bases from J, the gap between germline ends came to 7 bases. This CDR3 spans 15 amino acids. The germline gives CDR1 MNHEY, CDR2 SVGAGI. The CDR3 DNA sequence: TGTGCCAGCAGTTACTCGACGGCTAACACCGGGGAGCTGTTTTTT. It encodes CASSYSTANTGELFF.

The chain couples TRBV27 to TRBJ2-7; TRBD1 matches at 8 bases. Germline V gives CDR1 MNHEY, CDR2 SMNVEV (reference sequence). The junction had 8 bases not matched to a gene; V was cut back by 5 bases and J by 5 bases. The CDR3 extends over 14 amino acids. CDR3 sequence: CASSLQGADHEQYF. The CDR3 region has the DNA TGTGCCAGCAGTCTGCAGGGGGCGGACCACGAGCAGTACTTC.

J is TRBJ2-5 and V is TRBV12-5; 10 bases line up with TRBD1. Losses at the gene ends were 2 bases for V and 4 bases for J; bases not matched to a gene: 1. The CDR3 sequence is 14 residues long. Per germline, CDR1 LGHNT and CDR2 FRNRAP. The CDR3 DNA follows: TGTGCTAGTGGTTTGAGGACAGGGGGAGAGACCCAGTACTTC. Residues: CASGLRTGGETQYF.

This chain uses TRBV29-1 with TRBJ2-3; D might be TRBD2 (6 bases). Trimming removed 3 bases at V and 0 bases at J, with 19 bases between. The germline V gene has CDR1 SQVTM and CDR2 ANQGSEA. The CDR3 sequence is 17 residues long. The CDR3 reads CSVDGQAGIWSTDTQYF. The CDR3 DNA follows: TGCAGCGTTGACGGGCAGGCGGGAATCTGGAGCACAGATACGCAGTATTTT.

The chain links TRBV29-1 to TRBJ1-2; 9 bases match TRBD1. This CDR3 is built from 12 residues. Germline lookup yields CDR1 SQVTM and CDR2 ANQGSEA. Trimming at V came to 1 base and at J to 8 bases, leaving 2 bases not matched to a gene. In DNA form, the CDR3 reads TGCAGCGTTGAAGGGGACAGGGACGGCTACACCTTC. Its protein is CSVEGDRDGYTF.

This clone has more than one count but fewer than ten. The chain carries TRBV30 and TRBJ1-5, with D possibly matching TRBD1 (5 bases). This CDR3 region has 15 residues. Germline-derived CDR1 and CDR2 are GTSNPN and SVGIG (reference sequence). Trimming shortened V by 2 bases and J by 4 bases, and 15 bases separated the two germline ends. CDR3 in amino acids: CAWSPRASGNQPQHF. Here the CDR3 DNA reads TGTGCCTGGAGTCCTCGGGCCTCAGGGAATCAGCCCCAGCATTTT.

This chain uses TRBV2 with TRBJ2-1; 16 positions agree with TRBD2. The length of the CDR3 is 15 residues. CDR1 is SNHLY and CDR2 is FYNNEI in the germline V gene. With 6 bases clipped from V and 7 bases from J, the junction kept 3 bases outside the gene matches. The CDR3 bases are TGTGCCAGCAGGGGACTAGCGGGGGGGTATAATGAGCAGTTCTTC. Residues: CASRGLAGGYNEQFF.

The V gene is TRBV13, the J gene TRBJ2-7; D ambiguous. The germline V and J ends were trimmed by 5 bases and 2 bases, with 10 bases remaining between them. The CDR3 is 13 residues long. Germline V CDR1 and CDR2: PRHDT, FYEKMQ (reference sequence). Here the CDR3 DNA reads TGTGCCAGCAGCCCTTCCTCCGCCTACGAGCAGTACTTC. Its translation is CASSPSSAYEQYF.

The chain is built from TRBV9 and TRBJ2-2, with 7 bases that match TRBD1. The V and J ends lost 5 bases and 0 bases, in that order; junction bases with no gene match: 10. Germline CDR1 is SGDLS and CDR2 is YYNGEE. CDR3 length: 17 amino acids. The CDR3 DNA is TGTGCCAGCAGTACCTCTTCCGGGACAGCGAACACCGGGGAGCTGTTTTTT. It translates to CASSTSSGTANTGELFF. Based on the CDR3 plus reference TRBV9 and TRBJ2-2, the full variable domain is DSGVTQTPKHLITATGQRVTLRCSPRSGDLSVYWYQQSLDQGLQFLIQYYNGEERAKGNILERFSAQQFPDLHSELNLSSLELGDSALYFCASSTSSGTANTGELFFGEGSRLTVL.

The rearrangement uses TRBV5-1 and TRBJ2-1; D possibly matches TRBD1 or TRBD2 (6 bases each). CDR3 length: 15 residues. Germline-derived CDR1 and CDR2 are SGHRS and YFSETQ. The ends were cut back, 0 bases at V and 3 bases at J, with 10 bases in the middle. This CDR3 reads CASSLEGGLYNEQFF. As DNA, the CDR3 is TGCGCCAGCAGCTTGGAAGGGGGGCTCTACAATGAGCAGTTCTTC.

CDR3 region: CAISEGSGYEQYF. The CDR3 DNA reads as TGTGCCATCAGTGAGGGGTCCGGCTACGAGCAGTACTTC. V gene TRBV10-3 combines with J gene TRBJ2-7; D ambiguous. CDR1 and CDR2 from the germline V gene are ENHRY and SYGVKD. This CDR3 comprises 13 residues. V was pared by 2 bases and J by 3 bases, with 8 bases between.

This chain connects TRBV15 to TRBJ1-5, with D unresolved. The germline V gene encodes CDR1 LNHNV and CDR2 YYDKDF (reference sequence). The CDR3 is made up of 13 amino acids. Trimming removed 5 bases from V and 8 bases from J, with 13 bases in between. The CDR3 loop reads CATSFAGSEPQHF. The CDR3 bases are TGTGCCACCAGCTTCGCGGGTTCCGAGCCCCAGCATTTT.

J is TRBJ1-1 and V is TRBV7-2, with D possibly matching TRBD1 (6 bases). Trimming took off 1 base at V and 3 bases at J, with 6 bases between the two ends. The CDR3 is 13 amino acids. The germline gives CDR1 SGHTA, CDR2 FQGNSA. The CDR3 loop is CASSLEGDTEAFF. The CDR3 nucleotides read TGTGCCAGCAGCTTAGAGGGGGACACTGAAGCTTTCTTT.

This clone occurred a few times. The chain has TRBV6-4 and TRBJ2-1, with 10 bases lining up with TRBD2. The germline V gene encodes CDR1 MRHNA and CDR2 SNTAGT. V dropped 8 bases and J dropped 10; count of bases not matched to a gene: 17. This CDR3 is 16 amino acids long. DNA for the CDR3: TGTGCCAGCGAACCGGGGGGGACTAGCGCTAGCGGAGAGCAGTTCTTC. Protein: CASEPGGTSASGEQFF.

The chain couples TRBV6-1 to TRBJ2-1; 7 bases match TRBD2. Trimming at V came to 8 bases and at J to 8 bases, leaving 15 bases not matched to a gene. Germline V CDR1 and CDR2: MNHNS, SASEGT. The CDR3 is 15 amino acids. CDR3 protein: CASPTRSGEVDEQFF. As DNA, the CDR3 is TGTGCCAGCCCCACGCGGAGCGGGGAGGTCGATGAGCAGTTCTTC.